These T cell receptor beta chains were read from a single sample in a study of CD8 T cells in ankylosing spondylitis. One entry per CDR3 protein, called by TCRdb with MiXCR from the 5' RACE reads. The profile shows 220,000 or so distinct CDR3 sequences, about 17% of them singletons. Sequenced input: blood, either unsorted or a sorted T cell fraction (not recorded which). The receptors come from a male donor with ankylosing spondylitis. CDR3s include the opening cysteine and the closing phenylalanine or tryptophan. The D gene is left open where the match is weak. Clone size is shown for a subset of rows, as once, few, many or a class of expanded clone.

>TRBV7-9|TRBD2|TRBJ2-1|-
TGTGCCAGCAGATCTAGCGGGGGGTACAATGAGCAGTTCTTC
CASRSSGGYNEQFF
>TRBV7-6|-|TRBJ1-4|-
TGTGCCAGCAGCCCGCCTGACAGCCTCAATGAAAAACTGTTTTTT
CASSPPDSLNEKLFF
>TRBV5-6|TRBD2|TRBJ2-1|-
TGTGCCAGCACCGAAGCGGGGGGAAGAAACAATGAGCAGTTCTTC
CASTEAGGRNNEQFF
>TRBV6-2/TRBV6-3|-|TRBJ2-1|many
TGTGCCAGCAGTTACTGGGATGAGCAGTTCTTC
CASSYWDEQFF
>TRBV18|-|TRBJ2-2|-
TGTGCCAGCTCACCACCTCTGGGGGACACCGGGGAGCTGTTTTTT
CASSPPLGDTGELFF
>TRBV7-9|-|TRBJ1-2|few
TGTGCCAGCAACACACAGCTACTTACTAACTATGGCTACACCTTC
CASNTQLLTNYGYTF
>TRBV7-9|-|TRBJ1-2|few
TGTGCCAGCAGCAACGGGGGCACGGGTGGCTACACCTTC
CASSNGGTGGYTF
>TRBV7-9|TRBD2|TRBJ2-1|few
TGTGCCAGCAGCTTAGGAGGCGGGAGTAATGAGCAGTTCTTC
CASSLGGGSNEQFF
>TRBV4-2|TRBD2|TRBJ2-3|-
TGTGCCAGCAGCGAAGCGGGGGGGCCAGATACGCAGTATTTT
CASSEAGGPDTQYF
>TRBV19|-|TRBJ2-2|-
TGTGCCAGTAGAACCGACAATACCGGGGAGCTGTTTTTT
CASRTDNTGELFF
>TRBV6-5|-|TRBJ2-7|-
TGTGCCAGCAGTTACCCGGTGGGGGACGGCAACTACGAGCAGTACTTC
CASSYPVGDGNYEQYF
>TRBV4-3|-|TRBJ2-1|many
TGCGCCAGCAGCCAAGAGTTCCTAGCGTGGGATGAGCAGTTCTTC
CASSQEFLAWDEQFF
>TRBV29-1|-|TRBJ1-2|few
TGCAGCGTTGAGACTTCAGACCTATACTATGGCTACACCTTC
CSVETSDLYYGYTF
>TRBV7-3|TRBD2|TRBJ2-7|few
TGTGCCAGCAGCTCGGGACTAGCGGGGTTGGATTTCTACGAGCAGTACTTC
CASSSGLAGLDFYEQYF
>TRBV6-2/TRBV6-3|-|TRBJ2-2|few
TGTGCCAGCACCTCCGGGACTTCCGACGTAGGGACCGGGGAGCTGTTTTTT
CASTSGTSDVGTGELFF
>TRBV7-2|-|TRBJ1-2|few
TGTGCCAGCAGCTTTGCCCCGGGGGCAGGGAGTATGTTCTACGGCTACACCTTC
CASSFAPGAGSMFYGYTF
>TRBV18|-|TRBJ1-3|few
TGTGCCAGCTCACCAGAGAGTTTCTCTGGAAACACCATATATTTT
CASSPESFSGNTIYF
>TRBV25-1|-|TRBJ2-2|few
TGTGCCAGCAGTGAATGGGAAGGCAGCGTGGTCAACACCGGGGAGCTGTTTTTT
CASSEWEGSVVNTGELFF
>TRBV4-3|TRBD1|TRBJ2-7|few
TGCGCCAGCAGCCAAGATATCGCAGGGGGTTTTTACGAGCAGTACTTC
CASSQDIAGGFYEQYF
>TRBV4-1|-|TRBJ1-6|few
TGCGCCAGCAGCCTCTTTTCGGTAATGGATTCACCCCTCCACTTT
CASSLFSVMDSPLHF
>TRBV10-3|TRBD2|TRBJ2-3|-
TGTGCCACTACAGCGGGGGGGCCTCCCACAGATACGCAGTATTTT
CATTAGGPPTDTQYF
>TRBV7-3|-|TRBJ1-1|-
TGTGCCAGCAGCCCCTCACAGGGCCACCCTGAAGCTTTCTTT
CASSPSQGHPEAFF
>TRBV4-3|TRBD2|TRBJ2-7|few
TGCGCCAGCAGCGGGGGACTAGCGGAGCCATACGAGCAGTACTTC
CASSGGLAEPYEQYF
>TRBV20-1|-|TRBJ2-3|few
TGCAGTGCTAGAGATCGAAGGGAATTAGATACGCAGTATTTT
CSARDRRELDTQYF
>TRBV5-4|-|TRBJ2-6|many
TGTGCCAGCAGTACCGGGACTTCCTCCTCTGGGGCCAACGTCCTGACTTTC
CASSTGTSSSGANVLTF
>TRBV12-3/TRBV12-4|TRBD2|TRBJ2-1|few
TGTGCCAGCAGTTTATATGGCCTAGCGGGAGATTCATACAATGAGCAGTTCTTC
CASSLYGLAGDSYNEQFF
>TRBV4-1|TRBD1|TRBJ1-1|once
TGCGCCAGCAGCCAAGGGCCGAGAACAGGGGGCACTGAAGCTTTCTTT
CASSQGPRTGGTEAFF
>TRBV6-2/TRBV6-3|TRBD2|TRBJ2-3|-
TGTGCCAGCAGTTACCCGGGACTAGCGGGAGGATCCGTCCCCGCAGATACGCAGTATTTT
CASSYPGLAGGSVPADTQYF